Below, one T cell receptor beta chain is given with its context. The table lists this clonotype with a few counts. The clone's antigen remains unknown. Base quality data are lacking; no much larger clone is found one base away. The instrument was an Illumina HiSeq 1500. TCRdb cleaned the public reads at Q25 with fastp, built clones with MiXCR and kept in-frame beta chains. For every CDR3 protein sequence, its rows merge into one entry that carries the most common genes and DNA. The sample table contains 570,000 or so distinct CDR3 sequences; only one count was recorded for 40% of them. Around 48% of the sample is in the top ten clones. These data originate in a study of T cell repertoires in cytomegalovirus infection (dated by TCRdb to between 2019 and 2020). Some background on the complete study: The peptide stimulations were aimed at well-studied HLA-B-restricted epitopes as well as recently identified HLA-C-restricted CMV epitopes, whose presentation resists viral immunomodulation. Because public TCR beta signatures pointed to carriage of CMV infection together with the matching HLA type, the HLA type of each donor mattered for the analysis.

The study at large found these results: In both this cohort and an independent roughly 350-donor cohort, the cumulative frequency of public TCR beta family members distinguished carriers of CMV infection plus the relevant HLA type. The ex vivo response was dominated by HLA-C-restricted CMV-specific TCR beta clonotypes, which also provided the single most frequent clonotype in two of eight donors.

The sample's treatment or condition label is to be understood as: in vitro stimulation with specific CMV peptide epitopes to enrich CMV-specific T cells. The TCR sequence derives from a human donor in good health (CMV status not recorded). Some clones in this sample may be carry-over from other donors' samples. This sample comprised cultured PBMCs, obtained from culture after CMV antigen stimulation.

The CDR3 here reads CSVEDLGGWADTQYF. The bases are TGCAGCGTTGAAGATTTGGGGGGATGGGCAGATACGCAGTATTTT. Recombination connected TRBV29-1 to TRBJ2-3, with TRBD2 perhaps the D gene, on 6 matching bases. Deletion took 0 bases off V and 4 bases off J, with a span of 14 bases between the germline ends. Taken from the germline V gene, the CDR1 and CDR2 loops are SQVTM and ANQGSEA. The CDR3 numbers 15 residues from cysteine through phenylalanine. This entry keeps only the CDR3 DNA: 45 bases, framed from base 1.